The present TCR beta chain was sequenced within a study of PD-L1 blockade in urothelial cancer. Study overall: Male patients with bladder-origin urothelial cancer numbered about nine tenths of the roughly 30. Samples of blood were analyzed 3 weeks (second dose) and 6 weeks after treatment start. Median T cell yield per blood sample was about 140,000 cells.

CDR3 length: 14 amino acids. Germline V gene data show CDR1 as ENHRY and CDR2 as SYGVKD. Unmatched junction bases numbered 7, after V lost 8 bases and J lost 4 bases. Spiking of synthetic TCR analog templates was performed in each PCR. Method: immunoSEQ multiplex PCR; TCRdb's copy keeps in-frame clones and lacks some. This table has about 52,000 clones, approximately 80% appearing once. The chain carries TRBV10-3 and TRBJ1-3, with 8 bases fitting TRBD1. The specimen was PBMCs, collected around atezolizumab (anti-PD-L1) treatment. This sequence was found in a man between 65 and 85 years old with urothelial cancer. This CDR3 reads CAIRSRGPGNTIYF. In nucleotides, the CDR3 is TGTGCCATCCGCAGCAGGGGGCCGGGAAACACCATATATTTT.